The 21 T cell receptor beta chains below all came from one sample that was sequenced in a study of blood T cell repertoires in COVID-19. Method: immunoSEQ multiplex PCR; TCRdb's copy keeps in-frame clones and lacks some. The repertoire holds about 170,000 clones, with 84% as singletons. Sequencing input: peripheral blood. These receptors originate from a man between 40 and 49 years old who had recovered from COVID-19.

The chain couples TRBV3-1 (or the pseudogene TRBV3-2) to TRBJ2-5, with TRBD2 identical over 8 bases. This CDR3 spans 16 amino acids. The germline V gene has CDR1 LGHDT and CDR2 YNNKEL (reference sequence). After removal of 5 bases from V and 4 bases from J, the junction contained 12 bases not matched to a gene. The CDR3 DNA is TGTGCCAGCAGCTTAATCCTGACTAGCGTTGCAGAGACCCAGTACTTC. Protein: CASSLILTSVAETQYF.

The chain carries TRBV4-3 and TRBJ2-6; TRBD2 is a possible D gene (5 bases). Trimming shortened V by 0 bases and J by 0 bases, and 9 bases separated the two germline ends. Germline assignment: CDR1 LGHNA and CDR2 YSLEER. The CDR3 is 17 residues long. DNA for the CDR3: TGCGCCAGCAGCCAAGATTTTGAGGGCTCTGGGGCCAACGTCCTGACTTTC. Translated: CASSQDFEGSGANVLTF.

This chain uses TRBV2 with TRBJ2-7; no reliable D call. Trimming cost V 4 bases and J 0 bases, with 10 bases left between them. Germline values: CDR1 SNHLY, CDR2 FYNNEI. The CDR3 loop spans 14 amino acids. The CDR3 DNA sequence: TGTGCCAGCAGTGGAGCCCACAGCTCCTACGAGCAGTACTTC. It is translated as CASSGAHSSYEQYF.

The table lists this clone with a count of one. V gene TRBV7-9 combines with J gene TRBJ1-1; possibly TRBD1 for D (5 bases). Looked up from germline, CDR1 is SEHNR and CDR2 is FQNEAQ (reference sequence). The V end lost 1 base, the J end lost 0 bases, and 15 bases lay between the germline ends. The CDR3 has 17 residues. The CDR3 sequence: CASSLVGRAGMNTEAFF. The CDR3 nucleotides are TGTGCCAGCAGCTTAGTTGGCAGGGCTGGAATGAACACTGAAGCTTTCTTT. The variable domain in full, completed from reference TRBV7-9 and TRBJ1-1, reads DTGVSQNPRHKITKRGQNVTFRCDPISEHNRLYWYRQTLGQGPEFLTYFQNEAQLEKSRLLSDRFSAERPKGSFSTLEIQRTEQGDSAMYLCASSLVGRAGMNTEAFFGQGTRLTVV.

V and J are TRBV30 and TRBJ1-2, with D possibly matching TRBD1 (5 bases). The CDR3 covers 11 residues. The V and J ends lost 4 bases and 8 bases respectively, with 11 bases between them. Germline CDR1 GTSNPN, CDR2 SVGIG (reference sequence). For the CDR3, the DNA is TGTGCCTGGATCAGGGCACTCGGCTACACCTTC. Protein: CAWIRALGYTF.

The chain uses TRBV7-9 and TRBJ2-7; unclear D gene. V was pared by 5 bases and J by 0 bases, with 5 bases between. The CDR3 covers 12 residues. Germline lookup yields CDR1 SEHNR and CDR2 FQNEAQ (reference sequence). Here the CDR3 DNA reads TGTGCCAGCAGCCCTTCCTCCTACGAGCAGTACTTC. Its protein product is CASSPSSYEQYF.

This clone is a singleton in its sample. The CDR3 sequence is CASSPGPRRNTGELFF. CDR3 DNA: TGTGCCAGCAGCCCAGGACCGAGGAGGAATACCGGGGAGCTGTTTTTT. The chain couples TRBV5-6 to TRBJ2-2; a weak D match, TRBD2 (5 bases). Germline V gives CDR1 SGHDT, CDR2 YYEEEE. The V end lost 4 bases, the J end lost 5 bases, and 18 bases lay between the germline ends. This CDR3 has 16 residues.

The chain has TRBV9 and TRBJ2-5; possible D gene TRBD2, 7 bases. The V gene's germline CDR1 is SGDLS and CDR2 YYNGEE. The CDR3 length is 14 residues. V shed 4 bases and J shed 4 bases, with 14 bases lying between them. Here the CDR3 reads CASSYGGRGETQYF. The CDR3 DNA sequence: TGTGCCAGCAGCTACGGGGGGCGCGGAGAGACCCAGTACTTC.

This chain uses TRBV29-1 with TRBJ1-1; D uncertain. Trimming shortened V by 3 bases and J by 1 base, and 12 bases separated the two germline ends. The germline gives CDR1 SQVTM, CDR2 ANQGSEA. This CDR3 comprises 14 residues. CDR3 protein: CSVEGSSRNTEAFF. CDR3 in DNA: TGCAGCGTTGAGGGCAGTTCGAGGAACACTGAAGCTTTCTTT.

The rearrangement links TRBV9 to TRBJ1-2; TRBD1 agrees at 7 bases. Germline-derived CDR1 and CDR2 are SGDLS and YYNGEE. The CDR3 length is 15 residues. The J segment lost 3 bases and the V segment lost 4 bases, leaving 9 bases of the junction unmatched. CDR3 in DNA: TGTGCCAGCAGCCGAAAAACGCAGGGGGACTATGGCTACACCTTC. Translation gives CASSRKTQGDYGYTF.

The chain couples TRBV28 to TRBJ2-7, with 14 nucleotides matching TRBD2. The J segment lost 0 bases and the V segment lost 8 bases, leaving 12 bases of the junction unmatched. Looked up from germline, CDR1 is MDHEN and CDR2 is SYDVKM. CDR3 length: 18 amino acids. The CDR3 DNA reads as TGTGCCAGCTATGAGAGGGGACTAGCGGGAGCTACCTCCTACGAGCAGTACTTC. Its translation: CASYERGLAGATSYEQYF. The full variable domain, completed using reference TRBV28 and TRBJ2-7, is DVKVTQSSRYLVKRTGEKVFLECVQDMDHENMFWYRQDPGLGLRLIYFSYDVKMKEKGDIPEGYSVSREKKERFSLILESASTNQTSMYLCASYERGLAGATSYEQYFGPGTRLTVT.

The J gene is TRBJ2-3, the V gene TRBV5-1, with 10 positions matching TRBD2. V shed 4 bases and J 4 bases; nucleotides not matched to a gene: 9. Germline V gives CDR1 SGHRS, CDR2 YFSETQ. CDR3 length: 16 residues. CDR3 nucleotide sequence: TGCGCCAGCAGCGTTGGAGCGGGAGGGGGGCCAGATACGCAGTATTTT. Translating gives CASSVGAGGGPDTQYF.

The chain has TRBV24-1 and TRBJ1-2, with 7 nucleotides matching TRBD1. With 5 bases clipped from V and 5 bases from J, the junction kept 7 bases outside the gene matches. The V gene's germline CDR1 is KGHDR and CDR2 SFDVKD. CDR3 size: 14 residues. For the CDR3, the DNA is TGTGCCACCAGTGCCCCGGGACAGAGATATGGCTACACCTTC. It yields the protein CATSAPGQRYGYTF.

This clone was recorded only once. This chain links TRBV25-1 with TRBJ2-1; D gene unclear. The V and J ends lost 5 bases and 3 bases respectively, with 5 bases between them. CDR1 and CDR2 (germline): MGHDK, SYGVNS. There are 12 residues in the CDR3. The CDR3 sequence: CASSRLYNEQFF. DNA of the CDR3: TGTGCCAGCAGTCGACTCTACAATGAGCAGTTCTTC.

This clone was seen many times. The chain recombines TRBV7-2 with TRBJ2-7, with D maybe TRBD2 (7 bases). Germline V gives CDR1 SGHTA, CDR2 FQGNSA. Trimming left V 5 bases short and J 2 bases short, with 13 bases between. There are 14 residues in the CDR3. The CDR3 spells CASSVGGPTYEQYF. CDR3 DNA sequence: TGTGCCAGCAGCGTCGGGGGGCCCACCTACGAGCAGTACTTC.

The chain uses TRBV12-3 or TRBV12-4 and TRBJ2-7; D is possibly TRBD1 (5 bases). Trimming took off 5 bases at V and 7 bases at J, with 9 bases between the two ends. The CDR3 loop spans 11 amino acids. The CDR3 DNA reads as TGTGCCAGCAGTCCGCGGACAGAGCAGTACTTC. Protein: CASSPRTEQYF.

The rearrangement uses TRBV30 and TRBJ1-3; possible D gene TRBD1, 5 bases. CDR3 size: 12 residues. V gave up 8 bases and J gave up 4 bases, with 12 bases separating them. Germline CDR1 is GTSNPN and CDR2 is SVGIG (reference sequence). This CDR3 reads CAAGISGNTIYF. CDR3 DNA sequence: TGTGCCGCAGGGATTTCAGGAAACACCATATATTTT. The entire variable domain, with the rest obtained from reference TRBV30 and TRBJ1-3, is as follows: SQTIHQWPATLVQPVGSPLSLECTVEGTSNPNLYWYRQAAGRGLQLLFYSVGIGQISSEVPQNLSASRPQDRQFILSSKKLLLSDSGFYLCAAGISGNTIYFGEGSWLTVV.

The chain joins TRBV27 to TRBJ1-2, with 9 bases matching TRBD1. The CDR3 runs to 21 residues. Germline lookup yields CDR1 MNHEY and CDR2 SMNVEV (reference sequence). V shed 5 bases, J shed 0 bases, and the junction held 22 bases outside the gene matches. The CDR3 region is CASSPSPGQGRSVTPNYGYTF. As DNA, the CDR3 is TGTGCCAGCAGTCCCTCCCCGGGACAGGGTCGTTCAGTCACGCCTAACTATGGCTACACCTTC.

V usage is TRBV7-2 and J usage is TRBJ2-5; the D gene is possibly TRBD1 (5 bases). CDR1 SGHTA and CDR2 FQGNSA come from the germline V gene. The V gene lost 3 bases and the J gene lost 5 bases, with 13 bases spanning the gap. The CDR3 loop spans 14 amino acids. DNA of the CDR3: TGTGCCAGCAGCTTCAGCCAGGGCCGCGAGACCCAGTACTTC. Translating it yields CASSFSQGRETQYF.

The J gene is TRBJ1-6, the V gene TRBV6-5; a possible D gene is TRBD1 (6 bases). The V and J ends lost 0 bases and 8 bases respectively, with 11 bases between them. Germline CDR1 is MNHEY and CDR2 is SVGAGI. There are 15 residues in the CDR3. The DNA of the CDR3 is TGTGCCAGCAGTTACTCGGCAGGGGCTGATTCACCCCTCCACTTT. Residues: CASSYSAGADSPLHF.

The chain combines TRBV4-3 with TRBJ1-5; 7 nucleotides match TRBD1. This CDR3 region has 16 residues. V dropped 0 bases and J dropped 4; count of bases not matched to a gene: 6. Looked up from germline, CDR1 is LGHNA and CDR2 is YSLEER. CDR3 residues: CASSQDLGRGNQPQHF. CDR3 DNA: TGCGCCAGCAGCCAAGATTTGGGCAGGGGGAATCAGCCCCAGCATTTT.